This T cell receptor (beta chain) was sequenced for a study of T cell responses to AZD1222 COVID-19 vaccine. The study's findings and limits: Females outnumbered males among donors, who were mostly white British; clonal diversity was possibly underestimated. Spike-wide vaccine-associated CD4 TCRs dominated at 160-218 and 743-854. Once two AZD1222 doses were given, Spike-specific TCR breadth and depth went up.

Profiled with immunoSEQ multiplex PCR; TCRdb holds only in-frame clones, not every one. The sample contains approximately 73,000 clones, roughly 80% of which appear only once. Germline CDR1 GTSNPN, CDR2 SVGIG (reference sequence). V lost 0 bases and J lost 0, with 12 bases in between. The CDR3 is 15 amino acids. Notes on this clone: The antigen remains unidentified.

This clonotype was sampled from an adult in good health. The sample in question was peripheral blood, obtained on day 0 of AZD1222 vaccination. This rearrangement joins TRBV30 to TRBJ2-7, with no clear D. The CDR3 protein is CAWSVPHTSSYEQYF. DNA for the CDR3: TGTGCCTGGAGTGTCCCACACACGAGCTCCTACGAGCAGTACTTC.